The 25 T cell receptor beta chains listed next were all sequenced from one sample in a study of graft-versus-host responses after intestinal transplantation. Sequenced by immunoSEQ multiplex PCR; TCRdb stores in-frame clones only, minus some. The profile covers 5,000 to 7,000 clones, with 20% to 25% appearing a single time and approximately 5.1% taken by the ten largest. Sequencing used alloreactive CD4+ T cells from a mixed lymphocyte reaction culture, obtained before transplantation. Subset reported: CFSE-low proliferating T cells sorted from approximately six-day pre-transplant mixed lymphocyte reaction (GvH or HvG direction). The origin of the receptors is a human patient who was an organ donor for intestinal transplantation.

This clone was observed once. The CDR3 is CASSRLAVSYNEQFF. CDR3 coding DNA: TGCGCCAGCAGTAGGTTAGCGGTCTCCTACAATGAGCAGTTCTTC. The chain carries TRBV4-1 and TRBJ2-1, with a weak D call TRBD2 (6 bases). V dropped 6 bases and J dropped 0 bases, with 12 bases sitting between them. CDR3 length: 15 amino acids. In germline, CDR1 is MGHRA, CDR2 YSYEKL.

By share, this clone counts as large. The chain employs TRBV2 and TRBJ1-6; TRBD1 matches 7 bases. The CDR3 has 14 amino acids. V shed 4 bases and J 7 bases; nucleotides not matched to a gene: 4. Germline lookup yields CDR1 SNHLY and CDR2 FYNNEI. CDR3 in amino acids: CASSVQGRNSPLHF. In nucleotides, the CDR3 is TGTGCCAGCAGTGTACAGGGGCGCAATTCACCCCTCCACTTT.

This chain joins TRBV5-4 and TRBJ2-5; the D gene is possibly TRBD2 (5 bases). The CDR3 spans 16 residues. Germline V gene data show CDR1 as SGHNT and CDR2 as YYREEE (reference sequence). The V end was cut by 4 bases, the J end by 10 bases, with 26 bases between. For the CDR3, the DNA is TGTGCCAGCAGCCAAGTTGCGGGCCTCCCGGAGGCGGTCCAGTACTTC. It is translated as CASSQVAGLPEAVQYF.

The chain joins TRBV7-2 to TRBJ2-7; TRBD2 aligns across 7 bases. The CDR3 sequence is 17 residues long. The germline CDR1 and CDR2 sequences are SGHTA and FQGNSA. Trimming took 5 bases from V and 0 from J; bases not matched to a gene: 13. The CDR3 reads CASSRGLRTRYSYEQYF. For the CDR3, the DNA is TGTGCCAGCAGCCGGGGCCTGAGGACTAGATACTCCTACGAGCAGTACTTC. The whole variable domain, remainder taken from reference TRBV7-2 and TRBJ2-7, is GAGVSQSPSNKVTEKGKDVELRCDPISGHTALYWYRQSLGQGLEFLIYFQGNSAPDKSGLPSDRFSAERTGGSVSTLTIQRTQQEDSAVYLCASSRGLRTRYSYEQYFGPGTRLTVT.

Of note for this clone: A much larger clone is a single base away; this may be a read error. Other DNA sequences in this specimen translate into the identical CDR3. V usage is TRBV2 and J usage is TRBJ2-1; no clear D gene. The CDR3 covers 13 residues. Per germline, CDR1 SNHLY and CDR2 FYNNEI. This CDR3 is CASSGDFYNEQFF. In DNA, the CDR3 is TGTGCTAGCAGTGGGGATTTCTACAATGAGCAGTTCTTC.

Within the sample, this clone is large. The chain carries TRBV5-4 and TRBJ1-3; D remains unclear. Trimming stripped 0 bases from V and 4 bases from J, with 11 bases between. Germline V gene data show CDR1 as SGHNT and CDR2 as YYREEE (reference sequence). The CDR3 has 15 amino acids. The CDR3 region is CASSLAGGPGNTIYF. DNA for the CDR3: TGTGCCAGCAGCTTGGCCGGCGGGCCCGGAAACACCATATATTTT.

The V gene is TRBV5-1, the J gene TRBJ1-1; D uncertain. Germline-derived CDR1 and CDR2 are SGHRS and YFSETQ. Trimming pared 1 base from V and 3 bases from J, leaving 10 bases between. The CDR3 has 14 residues. This CDR3 reads CASSLSGLDTEAFF. Written as DNA, the CDR3 is TGCGCCAGCAGCTTGAGCGGCCTCGACACTGAAGCTTTCTTT.

This clone was found a few times. The chain employs TRBV7-8 and TRBJ2-3; 11 bases match TRBD2. V shed 3 bases, J shed 4 bases, and the junction held 21 bases outside the gene matches. The CDR3 covers 21 residues. Per germline, CDR1 SGHVS and CDR2 FQNEAQ. CDR3 loop: CASSFKFRASGGLLTADTQYF. DNA of the CDR3: TGTGCCAGCAGCTTCAAATTTCGGGCTAGCGGGGGGCTGTTGACGGCAGATACGCAGTATTTT.

The rearrangement uses TRBV7-1 and TRBJ2-7, with 10 positions matching TRBD1. TRBV7-1 is designated an ORF whose function remains uncertain. With V trimmed by 4 bases and J by 2 bases, 5 bases remained unmatched. CDR3 length: 15 residues. CDR3 sequence (DNA): TGTGCCAGCAGCTACGGGACAGGGGTCGCCTACGAGCAGTACTTC. Translating it yields CASSYGTGVAYEQYF.

This rearrangement joins TRBV5-8 to TRBJ1-2, with 9 bases identical to TRBD1. Germline trimming cut 5 bases from V and 5 bases from J; bases unmatched to any gene: 7. The length of the CDR3 is 14 residues. Germline values: CDR1 SGHTS, CDR2 YDEGEE. The CDR3 coding sequence is TGTGCCAGCAGAATTCTGACAGGGGGGTATGGCTACACCTTC. Translating gives CASRILTGGYGYTF. Together with reference TRBV5-8 and TRBJ1-2, the CDR3 gives the full variable domain: EAGVTQSPTHLIKTRGQQATLRCSPISGHTSVYWYQQALGLGLQFLLWYDEGEERNRGNFPPRFSGRQFPNYSSELNVNALELEDSALYLCASRILTGGYGYTFGSGTRLTVV.

V and J are TRBV9 and TRBJ2-1, with a possible D match to TRBD2 (5 bases). CDR3 size: 16 residues. V lost 3 bases and J 0 bases, leaving 13 bases between the germline ends. Germline loops: CDR1 SGDLS, CDR2 YYNGEE. CDR3 sequence: CASSGTRISSYNEQFF. The CDR3 DNA reads as TGTGCCAGCAGCGGAACTAGAATAAGCTCCTACAATGAGCAGTTCTTC.

The V call is TRBV5-4, the J call TRBJ2-2, with D unclear. The CDR3 sequence is 12 residues long. V dropped 4 bases and J dropped 6 bases, with 7 bases sitting between them. CDR1 and CDR2 (germline): SGHNT, YYREEE (reference sequence). The CDR3 protein is CASSMSPGELFF. The CDR3, as DNA: TGTGCCAGCAGCATGTCACCCGGGGAGCTGTTTTTT.

This clone was detected only a few times. The junction departs from the called germline gene at one end, perhaps through a read error. The chain couples TRBV5-4 to TRBJ2-7; D not resolved. Per germline, CDR1 SGHNT and CDR2 YYREEE (reference sequence). This CDR3 spans 14 amino acids. The CDR3 nucleotides are TGCGCCAGCAGCTCCAGACTGGGAACCTACGAGCAGTACTTC. Encoded protein: CASSSRLGTYEQYF.

A few counts support this clone. The V gene is TRBV5-4, the J gene TRBJ2-1, with D hard to call. This CDR3 is 13 amino acids long. Germline CDR1 is SGHNT and CDR2 is YYREEE (reference sequence). The germline V and J ends were trimmed by 0 bases and 9 bases, with 10 bases remaining between them. CDR3 residues: CASSLGGLGEQFF. The CDR3 DNA reads as TGTGCCAGCAGCTTGGGTGGGTTGGGTGAGCAGTTCTTC. The full variable domain, in which reference TRBV5-4 and TRBJ2-1 provide the parts outside the CDR3, is ETGVTQSPTHLIKTRGQQVTLRCSSQSGHNTVSWYQQALGQGPQFIFQYYREEENGRGNFPPRFSGLQFPNYSSELNVNALELDDSALYLCASSLGGLGEQFFGPGTRLTVL.

The V and J genes are TRBV6-9 and TRBJ1-5; the D is unclear. Germline values: CDR1 MNHGY, CDR2 SVAAGI. The germline V and J ends were trimmed by 5 bases and 1 base, with 9 bases remaining between them. CDR3 length: 14 residues. The CDR3 sequence is CASSRRTSNQPQHF. CDR3 nucleotides: TGTGCCAGCAGTCGAAGGACGAGCAATCAGCCCCAGCATTTT.

This clone appeared a few times. The chain joins TRBV18 to TRBJ2-7; no clear D gene. The CDR3 runs to 12 residues. Germline lookup yields CDR1 KGHSH and CDR2 LQKENI. V lost 5 bases and J lost 0, with 5 bases in between. CDR3 nucleotides: TGTGCCAGCTCAGGTGCCTCCTACGAGCAGTACTTC. This encodes CASSGASYEQYF.

A word on this clone: A far larger clone differs by one base, so this is likely a read error. The same CDR3 also results from other DNA sequences found in this sample. V gene TRBV7-2 combines with J gene TRBJ1-2, with 8 positions matching TRBD1. The germline CDR1 and CDR2 sequences are SGHTA and FQGNSA. This CDR3 is 15 amino acids long. In nucleotides, the CDR3 is TGTGCCAGCAGCTTAGGCCAGGGGGCGTACGATGGCTACACCTTT. It codes for CASSLGQGAYDGYTF.

In this sample, this clone turned up a few times. A read error is the likely source, as a far larger clone sits one nucleotide away. The rearrangement joins TRBV5-4 to TRBJ1-5; D uncertain. V dropped 4 bases and J dropped 7 bases, with 15 bases sitting between them. This CDR3 spans 14 amino acids. The germline V gene encodes CDR1 SGHNT and CDR2 YYREEE (reference sequence). The CDR3 DNA follows: TGTGCCAGCAGCCAAGCTAATACCCCACAGCCCCAGCATTTT. It codes for CASSQANTPQPQHF.

V is TRBV7-6 and J is TRBJ1-2; D gene ambiguous. This CDR3 is 11 amino acids long. Trimming pared 10 bases from V and 8 bases from J, leaving 14 bases between. Germline CDR1 is SGHVS and CDR2 is FNYEAQ. The CDR3 coding sequence is TGTGCCACCCAAGCGGAAAGGGGCTACACCTTC. It encodes CATQAERGYTF. The full variable domain, rest sourced from reference TRBV7-6 and TRBJ1-2, is GAGVSQSPRYKVTKRGQDVALRCDPISGHVSLYWYRQALGQGPEFLTYFNYEAQQDKSGLPNDRFSAERPEGSISTLTIQRTEQRDSAMYRCATQAERGYTFGSGTRLTVV.

Sample share makes this clone medium-sized (0.01 to 0.1%). The chain is built from TRBV10-3 and TRBJ2-5; D is perhaps TRBD2 (6 bases). V was trimmed by 7 bases and J by 5 bases, leaving 14 bases between them. CDR1 is ENHRY and CDR2 is SYGVKD in the germline V gene. The CDR3 has 13 amino acids. As DNA, the CDR3 is TGTGCCATCACCGGGGGTCTAGGGGAGACCCAGTACTTC. Amino acid sequence: CAITGGLGETQYF.

This clone was recorded a few times. The chain is built from TRBV4-1 and TRBJ2-6; no reliable D call. This CDR3 contains 17 residues. The ends were cut back, 0 bases at V and 1 base at J, with 10 bases in the middle. CDR1 and CDR2 from the germline V gene are MGHRA and YSYEKL. The CDR3: CASSQERSLSGANVLTF. DNA of the CDR3: TGCGCCAGCAGCCAAGAAAGGTCCTTATCTGGGGCCAACGTCCTGACTTTC.

Within the sample, this clone is medium-sized (0.01 to 0.1%). This rearrangement joins TRBV7-2 to TRBJ1-2; 9 bases line up with TRBD1. V lost 4 bases, J lost 8 bases, and 11 bases stayed unmatched. The CDR3 spans 15 residues. Germline assignment: CDR1 SGHTA and CDR2 FQGNSA. The CDR3 loop is CASSSPYGQGRGYTF. The CDR3 DNA sequence: TGTGCCAGCAGCTCACCCTACGGACAGGGGCGAGGCTACACCTTC.

This clone was seen only a few times. The V gene is TRBV6-5, the J gene TRBJ2-7, with TRBD1 identical over 7 bases. Germline V lookup: CDR1 MNHEY, CDR2 SVGAGI. After removal of 6 bases from V and 2 bases from J, the junction contained 4 bases not matched to a gene. This CDR3 has 13 residues. CDR3 residues: CASRPQGAYEQYF. CDR3 nucleotides: TGTGCCAGCAGACCTCAGGGGGCCTACGAGCAGTACTTC.

This clone has more than one count but fewer than ten. This chain joins TRBV6-9 and TRBJ2-3, with D maybe TRBD1 (6 bases). CDR3 length: 15 amino acids. CDR1 MNHGY and CDR2 SVAAGI come from the germline V gene. The V and J ends lost 3 bases and 5 bases respectively, with 15 bases between them. CDR3 protein: CASSYHPRGKDTQYF. The CDR3 DNA sequence: TGTGCCAGCAGTTACCATCCGAGGGGGAAAGATACGCAGTATTTT.

This clone turned up a few times. This chain uses TRBV13 with TRBJ2-7; 13 bases match TRBD2. The junction had 4 bases not matched to a gene; V was cut back by 7 bases and J by 1 base. Germline assignment: CDR1 PRHDT and CDR2 FYEKMQ (reference sequence). CDR3 size: 15 residues. CDR3 amino acids: CASKLAGGQSYEQYF. In nucleotides, the CDR3 is TGTGCCAGCAAACTAGCGGGGGGGCAATCCTACGAGCAGTACTTC.